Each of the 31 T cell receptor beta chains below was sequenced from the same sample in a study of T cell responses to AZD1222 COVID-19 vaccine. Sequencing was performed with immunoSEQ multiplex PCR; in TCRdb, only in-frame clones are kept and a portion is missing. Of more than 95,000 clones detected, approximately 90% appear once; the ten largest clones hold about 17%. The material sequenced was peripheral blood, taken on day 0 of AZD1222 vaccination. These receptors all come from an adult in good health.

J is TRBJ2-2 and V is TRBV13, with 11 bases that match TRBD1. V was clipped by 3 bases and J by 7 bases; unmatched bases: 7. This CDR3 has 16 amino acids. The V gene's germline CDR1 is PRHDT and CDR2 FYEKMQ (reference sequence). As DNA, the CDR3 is TGTGCCAGCAGCTTTGGGGACAGGGGGTTCGGCGGGGAGCTGTTTTTT. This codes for CASSFGDRGFGGELFF.

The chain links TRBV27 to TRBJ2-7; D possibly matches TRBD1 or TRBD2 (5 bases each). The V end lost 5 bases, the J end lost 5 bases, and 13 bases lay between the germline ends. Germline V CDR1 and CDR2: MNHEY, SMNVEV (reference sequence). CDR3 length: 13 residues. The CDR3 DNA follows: TGTGCCAGCAGTGGCAGGGTCGGGGACGAGCAGTACTTC. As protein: CASSGRVGDEQYF.

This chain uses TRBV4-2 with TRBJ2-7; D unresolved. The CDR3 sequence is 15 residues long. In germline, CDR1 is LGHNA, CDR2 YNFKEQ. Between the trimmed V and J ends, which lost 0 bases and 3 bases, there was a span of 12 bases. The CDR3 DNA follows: TGTGCCAGCAGCCAAGAGTCGTCTTCAAACTACGAGCAGTACTTC. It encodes CASSQESSSNYEQYF.

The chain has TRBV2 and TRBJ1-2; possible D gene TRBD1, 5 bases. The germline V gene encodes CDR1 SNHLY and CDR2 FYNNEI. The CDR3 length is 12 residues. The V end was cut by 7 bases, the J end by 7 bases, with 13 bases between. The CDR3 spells CASKGQGAGYTF. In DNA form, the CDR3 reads TGTGCCAGCAAGGGGCAGGGTGCTGGCTACACCTTC.

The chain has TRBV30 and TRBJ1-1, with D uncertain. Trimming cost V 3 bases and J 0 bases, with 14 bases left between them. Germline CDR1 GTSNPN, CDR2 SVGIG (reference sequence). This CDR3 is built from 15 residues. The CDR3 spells CAWSPPPGLNTEAFF. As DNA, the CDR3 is TGTGCCTGGAGCCCCCCGCCAGGTCTGAACACTGAAGCTTTCTTT.

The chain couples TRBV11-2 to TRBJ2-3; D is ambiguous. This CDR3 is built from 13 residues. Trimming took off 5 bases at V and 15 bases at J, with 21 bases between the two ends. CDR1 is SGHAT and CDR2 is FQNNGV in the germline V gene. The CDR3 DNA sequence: TGTGCCAGCAGCCCCGACTTCGTCCAGGCGCCTTATTTT. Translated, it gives CASSPDFVQAPYF.

The CDR3 loop is CASSSTRQGRGNTIYF. The DNA for the CDR3 is TGTGCCAGCAGTTCCACACGACAGGGGAGAGGAAACACCATATATTTT. V gene TRBV6-6 combines with J gene TRBJ1-3, with 8 bases lining up with TRBD1. Germline CDR1 reads MNHNY; CDR2 reads SVGAGI (reference sequence). There are 16 residues in the CDR3. With V trimmed by 4 bases and J by 4 bases, 9 bases remained unmatched.

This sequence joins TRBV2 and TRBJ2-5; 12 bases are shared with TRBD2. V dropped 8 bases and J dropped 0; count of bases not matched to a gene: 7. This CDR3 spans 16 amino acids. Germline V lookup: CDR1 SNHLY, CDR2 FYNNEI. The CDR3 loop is CASARLAGVNQETQYF. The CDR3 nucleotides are TGTGCCAGCGCCAGACTAGCGGGGGTCAACCAAGAGACCCAGTACTTC.

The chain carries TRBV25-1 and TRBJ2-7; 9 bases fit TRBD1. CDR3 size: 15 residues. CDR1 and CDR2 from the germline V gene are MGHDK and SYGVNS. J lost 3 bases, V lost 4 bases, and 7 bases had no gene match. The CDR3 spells CASSVPGQGVYEQYF. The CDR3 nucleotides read TGTGCCAGCAGTGTCCCGGGACAGGGAGTCTACGAGCAGTACTTC.

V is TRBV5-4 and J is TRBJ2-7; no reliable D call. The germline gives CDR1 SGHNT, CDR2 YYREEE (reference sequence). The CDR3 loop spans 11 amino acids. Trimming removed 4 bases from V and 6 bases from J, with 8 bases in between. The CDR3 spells CASSQQSEQYF. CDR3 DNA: TGTGCCAGCAGCCAACAAAGCGAGCAGTACTTC.

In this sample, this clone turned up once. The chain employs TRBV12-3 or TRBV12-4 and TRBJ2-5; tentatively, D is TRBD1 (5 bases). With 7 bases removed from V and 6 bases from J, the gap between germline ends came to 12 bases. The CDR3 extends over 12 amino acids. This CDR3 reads CASTLGRQTQYF. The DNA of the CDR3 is TGTGCCAGCACCCTGGGGCGTCAGACCCAGTACTTC.

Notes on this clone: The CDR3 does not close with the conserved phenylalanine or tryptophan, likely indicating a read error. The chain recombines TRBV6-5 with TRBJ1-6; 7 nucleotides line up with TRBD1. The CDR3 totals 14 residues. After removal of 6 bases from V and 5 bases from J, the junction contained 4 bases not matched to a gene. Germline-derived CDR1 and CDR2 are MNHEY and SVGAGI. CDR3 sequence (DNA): TGTGCCAGCAGACAACAGGGGAATAATTCACCCCTCCACCTT. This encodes CASRQQGNNSPLHL.

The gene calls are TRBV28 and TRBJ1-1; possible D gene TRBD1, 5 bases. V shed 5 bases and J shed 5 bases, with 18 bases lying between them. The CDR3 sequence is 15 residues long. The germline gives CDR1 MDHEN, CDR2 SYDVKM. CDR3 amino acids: CASSHSLQDETEAFF. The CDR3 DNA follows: TGTGCCAGCAGTCATTCCCTACAGGACGAGACTGAAGCTTTCTTT.

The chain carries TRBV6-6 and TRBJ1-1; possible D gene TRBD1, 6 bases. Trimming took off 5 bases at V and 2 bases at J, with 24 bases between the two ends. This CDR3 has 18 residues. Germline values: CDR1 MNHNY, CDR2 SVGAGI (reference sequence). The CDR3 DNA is TGTGCCAGCAGTCTAGGGAGATCGCCAGGGGCCGTTAACACTGAAGCTTTCTTT. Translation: CASSLGRSPGAVNTEAFF.

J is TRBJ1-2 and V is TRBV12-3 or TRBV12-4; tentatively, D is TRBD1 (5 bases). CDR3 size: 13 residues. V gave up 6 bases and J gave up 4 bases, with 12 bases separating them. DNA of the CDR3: TGTGCCAGCAGCTTACAGGAGATCTATGGCTACACCTTC. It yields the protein CASSLQEIYGYTF.

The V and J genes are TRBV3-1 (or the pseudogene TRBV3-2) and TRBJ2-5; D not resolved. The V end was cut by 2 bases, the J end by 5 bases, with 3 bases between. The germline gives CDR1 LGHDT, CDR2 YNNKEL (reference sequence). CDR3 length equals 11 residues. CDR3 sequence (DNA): TGTGCCAGCAGCCAAACGGAGACCCAGTACTTC. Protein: CASSQTETQYF.

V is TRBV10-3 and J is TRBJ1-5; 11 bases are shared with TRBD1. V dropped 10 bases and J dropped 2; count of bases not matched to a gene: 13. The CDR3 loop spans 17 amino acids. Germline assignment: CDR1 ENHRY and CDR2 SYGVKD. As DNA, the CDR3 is TGTGCCACGCGCTCAGTAGGGACAGGGGGAGGCAATCAGCCCCAGCATTTT. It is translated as CATRSVGTGGGNQPQHF.

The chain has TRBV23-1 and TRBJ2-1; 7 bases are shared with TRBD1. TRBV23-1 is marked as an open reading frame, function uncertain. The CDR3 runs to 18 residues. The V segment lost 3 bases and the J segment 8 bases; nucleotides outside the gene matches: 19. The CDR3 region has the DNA TGCGCCAGCAGTCACGAACCGGGACAGCCAGAAACCTTCGATGAGCAGTTCTTC. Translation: CASSHEPGQPETFDEQFF.

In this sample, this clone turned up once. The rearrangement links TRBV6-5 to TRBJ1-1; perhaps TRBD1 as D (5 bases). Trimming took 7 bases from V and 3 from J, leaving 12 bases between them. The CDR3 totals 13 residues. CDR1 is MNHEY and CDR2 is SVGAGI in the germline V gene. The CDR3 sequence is CASMRGGDTEAFF. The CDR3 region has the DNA TGTGCCAGCATGCGGGGGGGGGACACTGAAGCTTTCTTT.

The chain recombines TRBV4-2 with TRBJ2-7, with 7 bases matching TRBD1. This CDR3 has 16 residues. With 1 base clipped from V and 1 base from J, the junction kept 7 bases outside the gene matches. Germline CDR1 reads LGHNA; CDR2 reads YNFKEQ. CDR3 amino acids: CASSQVRDSRSYEQYF. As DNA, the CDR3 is TGTGCCAGCAGCCAAGTTCGGGACAGTCGGTCCTACGAGCAGTACTTC.

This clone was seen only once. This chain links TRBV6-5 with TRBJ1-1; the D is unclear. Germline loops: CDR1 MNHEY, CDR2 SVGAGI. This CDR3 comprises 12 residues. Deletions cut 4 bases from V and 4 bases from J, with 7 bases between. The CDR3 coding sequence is TGTGCCAGCAGTTCCTCCGGCACTGAAGCTTTCTTT. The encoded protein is CASSSSGTEAFF.

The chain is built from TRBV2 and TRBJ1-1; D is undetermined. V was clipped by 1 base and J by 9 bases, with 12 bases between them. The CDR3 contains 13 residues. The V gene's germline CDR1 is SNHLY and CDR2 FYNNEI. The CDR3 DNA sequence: TGTGCCAGCAGTGAAGGGTTCCTCGTCAAAGCTTTCTTT. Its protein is CASSEGFLVKAFF.

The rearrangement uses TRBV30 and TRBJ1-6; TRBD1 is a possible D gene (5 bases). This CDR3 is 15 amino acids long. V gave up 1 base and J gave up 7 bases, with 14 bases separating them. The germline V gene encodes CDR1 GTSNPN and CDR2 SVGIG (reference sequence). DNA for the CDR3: TGTGCCTGGAGTGCTCTTGGGGGTGGGAATTCACCCCTCCACTTT. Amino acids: CAWSALGGGNSPLHF.

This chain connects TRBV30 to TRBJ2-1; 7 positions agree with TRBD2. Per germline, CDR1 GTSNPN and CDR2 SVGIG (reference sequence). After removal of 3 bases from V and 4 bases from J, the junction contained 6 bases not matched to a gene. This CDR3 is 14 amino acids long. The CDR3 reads CAWRPTGGYNEQFF. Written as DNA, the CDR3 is TGTGCCTGGAGACCGACGGGGGGATACAATGAGCAGTTCTTC.

CDR3 nucleotide sequence: TGTGCCAGCAGCCCTACGCGGGATGGTACGCAGTATTTT. It specifies CASSPTRDGTQYF. The V call is TRBV11-3, the J call TRBJ2-3; maybe TRBD2 (6 bases). Trimming took 5 bases from V and 8 from J, leaving 14 bases between them. This CDR3 comprises 13 residues. CDR1 is SGHNT and CDR2 is YENEEA in the germline V gene.

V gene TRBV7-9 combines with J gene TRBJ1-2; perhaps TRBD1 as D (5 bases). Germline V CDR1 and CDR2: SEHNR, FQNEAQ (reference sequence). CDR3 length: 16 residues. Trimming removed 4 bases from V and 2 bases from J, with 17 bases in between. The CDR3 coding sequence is TGTGCCAGCAGCTACCCTGGGGGAAGGCGGAACTATGGCTACACCTTC. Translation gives CASSYPGGRRNYGYTF.

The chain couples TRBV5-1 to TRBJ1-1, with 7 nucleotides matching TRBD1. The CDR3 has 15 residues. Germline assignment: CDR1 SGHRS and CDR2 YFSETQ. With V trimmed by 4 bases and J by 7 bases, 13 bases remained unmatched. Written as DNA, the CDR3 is TGCGCCAGCAGCCCAAGGATAGGGGGCCAGGGTGAAGCTTTCTTT. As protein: CASSPRIGGQGEAFF.

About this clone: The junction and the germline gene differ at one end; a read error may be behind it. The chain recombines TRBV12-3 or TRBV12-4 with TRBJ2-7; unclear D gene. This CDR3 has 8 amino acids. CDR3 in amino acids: CASSLGSF. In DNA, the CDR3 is TGTGCCAGCAGTCTGGGGTCCTTC.

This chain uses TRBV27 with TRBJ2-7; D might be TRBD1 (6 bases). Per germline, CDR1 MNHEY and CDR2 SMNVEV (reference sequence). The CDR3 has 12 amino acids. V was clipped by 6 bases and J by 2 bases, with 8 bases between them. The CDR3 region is CASSRGTYEQYF. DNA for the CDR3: TGTGCCAGCAGCAGGGGTACCTACGAGCAGTACTTC.

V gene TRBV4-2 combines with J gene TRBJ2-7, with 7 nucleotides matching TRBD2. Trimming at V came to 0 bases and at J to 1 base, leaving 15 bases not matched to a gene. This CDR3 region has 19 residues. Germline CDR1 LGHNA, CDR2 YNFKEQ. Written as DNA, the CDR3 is TGTGCCAGCAGCCAAGATCTGTTTAACGCTAGCGGCCTATCCTACGAGCAGTACTTC. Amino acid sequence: CASSQDLFNASGLSYEQYF.

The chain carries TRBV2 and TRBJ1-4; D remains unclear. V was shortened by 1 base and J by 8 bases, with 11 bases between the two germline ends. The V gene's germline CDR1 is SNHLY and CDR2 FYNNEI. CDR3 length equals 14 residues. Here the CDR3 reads CASSEGLGNEKLFF. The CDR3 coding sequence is TGTGCCAGCAGTGAAGGGCTCGGGAACGAAAAACTGTTTTTT.